This T cell receptor beta chain was obtained from a study of cytomegalovirus exposure and HLA in healthy donors. Findings and limits, study-wide: Later, an analysis found that TCR clusters from the first cohort tended to co-occur in the approximately 130 validation repertoires. Most TCR sequences were uncommon, yet certain public TCRs appeared in many donors.

The assay was immunoSEQ multiplex PCR, and TCRdb's table has in-frame clones only and misses some. The table shows 100,000 to 150,000 clones, with approximately 88% occurring only once. Remarks on this clone: The antigen remains unidentified.

Germline loops: CDR1 SGHRS, CDR2 YFSETQ. There are 16 residues in the CDR3. V gave up 3 bases and J gave up 4 bases, with 19 bases separating them. It was the approximately 130-subject validation cohort, separate from the 666-subject first cohort, to which the donors belonged. Sequencing used PBMCs. This sequence joins TRBV5-1 and TRBJ1-1; D unresolved. The clonotype was recovered from a woman between 18 and 29 years old in good health and CMV-seronegative. CDR3 protein: CASSSRFGEEVTEAFF. CDR3 nucleotides: TGCGCCAGCAGCTCGAGGTTCGGGGAGGAGGTCACTGAAGCTTTCTTT.